These T cell receptor beta chains were read from a single sample in a study of Tregs in tolerant kidney transplant recipients. Repertoires were generated with immunoSEQ multiplex PCR, while TCRdb's copy carries only in-frame clones and drops some. There are roughly 66,000 clones in the sample; roughly 90% occur only once, and approximately 11% lies in the top ten. The sample here was CD8+ T cells from blood, taken before the transplant. Receptors originate from a human donor who received a combined kidney and bone marrow transplant. Both conserved end residues are trimmed from each CDR3.

v_call cdr3_aa
TRBV29-1 SVTWARQGHEQY
TRBV27 ASSLSSGSVNNEQF
TRBV4-2 ASSQVGGASYEQY
TRBV15 ATSRGREHNTGELF
TRBV7-9 ASSLMTGGYYGYT
TRBV4-2 ASSHPRLRGASSYNEQF
TRBV30 AWSVETRVTQY
TRBV2 ASPSRDISYGYT
TRBV4-3 ASSPGPGGQSYEQY
TRBV11-3 ASSLDLGHPEAF
TRBV19 ASSTAGYLMNTEAF
TRBV6-1 ATTFDSYSEQY
TRBV7-7 ASSLGAGHSTDTQY
TRBV5-1 ASSRSGGYNEQF
TRBV5-4 ASSLGSGDYEQY
TRBV13 ASSPGDGNTEAF
TRBV28 ASSLVGPPTGEQY
TRBV30 AWSLNTEAF
TRBV28 ASSPLSRGTEAF
TRBV4-2 ASSHIPGSSMDTGELF
TRBV5-4 ASSSPRGEQY
TRBV5-6 ASSLARSGDIYGYT
TRBV5-8 ASSLDRYEQY